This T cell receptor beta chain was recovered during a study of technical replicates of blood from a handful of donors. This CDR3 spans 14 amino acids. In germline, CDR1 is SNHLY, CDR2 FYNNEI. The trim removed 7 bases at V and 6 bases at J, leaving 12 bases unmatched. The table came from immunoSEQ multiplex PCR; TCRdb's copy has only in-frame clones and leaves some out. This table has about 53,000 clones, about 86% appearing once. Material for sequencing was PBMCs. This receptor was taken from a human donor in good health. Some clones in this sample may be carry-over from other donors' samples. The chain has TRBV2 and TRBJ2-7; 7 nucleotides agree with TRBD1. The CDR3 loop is CASTLQGTTSEQYF. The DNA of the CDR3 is TGTGCCAGCACCCTACAGGGGACGACCAGCGAGCAGTACTTC.